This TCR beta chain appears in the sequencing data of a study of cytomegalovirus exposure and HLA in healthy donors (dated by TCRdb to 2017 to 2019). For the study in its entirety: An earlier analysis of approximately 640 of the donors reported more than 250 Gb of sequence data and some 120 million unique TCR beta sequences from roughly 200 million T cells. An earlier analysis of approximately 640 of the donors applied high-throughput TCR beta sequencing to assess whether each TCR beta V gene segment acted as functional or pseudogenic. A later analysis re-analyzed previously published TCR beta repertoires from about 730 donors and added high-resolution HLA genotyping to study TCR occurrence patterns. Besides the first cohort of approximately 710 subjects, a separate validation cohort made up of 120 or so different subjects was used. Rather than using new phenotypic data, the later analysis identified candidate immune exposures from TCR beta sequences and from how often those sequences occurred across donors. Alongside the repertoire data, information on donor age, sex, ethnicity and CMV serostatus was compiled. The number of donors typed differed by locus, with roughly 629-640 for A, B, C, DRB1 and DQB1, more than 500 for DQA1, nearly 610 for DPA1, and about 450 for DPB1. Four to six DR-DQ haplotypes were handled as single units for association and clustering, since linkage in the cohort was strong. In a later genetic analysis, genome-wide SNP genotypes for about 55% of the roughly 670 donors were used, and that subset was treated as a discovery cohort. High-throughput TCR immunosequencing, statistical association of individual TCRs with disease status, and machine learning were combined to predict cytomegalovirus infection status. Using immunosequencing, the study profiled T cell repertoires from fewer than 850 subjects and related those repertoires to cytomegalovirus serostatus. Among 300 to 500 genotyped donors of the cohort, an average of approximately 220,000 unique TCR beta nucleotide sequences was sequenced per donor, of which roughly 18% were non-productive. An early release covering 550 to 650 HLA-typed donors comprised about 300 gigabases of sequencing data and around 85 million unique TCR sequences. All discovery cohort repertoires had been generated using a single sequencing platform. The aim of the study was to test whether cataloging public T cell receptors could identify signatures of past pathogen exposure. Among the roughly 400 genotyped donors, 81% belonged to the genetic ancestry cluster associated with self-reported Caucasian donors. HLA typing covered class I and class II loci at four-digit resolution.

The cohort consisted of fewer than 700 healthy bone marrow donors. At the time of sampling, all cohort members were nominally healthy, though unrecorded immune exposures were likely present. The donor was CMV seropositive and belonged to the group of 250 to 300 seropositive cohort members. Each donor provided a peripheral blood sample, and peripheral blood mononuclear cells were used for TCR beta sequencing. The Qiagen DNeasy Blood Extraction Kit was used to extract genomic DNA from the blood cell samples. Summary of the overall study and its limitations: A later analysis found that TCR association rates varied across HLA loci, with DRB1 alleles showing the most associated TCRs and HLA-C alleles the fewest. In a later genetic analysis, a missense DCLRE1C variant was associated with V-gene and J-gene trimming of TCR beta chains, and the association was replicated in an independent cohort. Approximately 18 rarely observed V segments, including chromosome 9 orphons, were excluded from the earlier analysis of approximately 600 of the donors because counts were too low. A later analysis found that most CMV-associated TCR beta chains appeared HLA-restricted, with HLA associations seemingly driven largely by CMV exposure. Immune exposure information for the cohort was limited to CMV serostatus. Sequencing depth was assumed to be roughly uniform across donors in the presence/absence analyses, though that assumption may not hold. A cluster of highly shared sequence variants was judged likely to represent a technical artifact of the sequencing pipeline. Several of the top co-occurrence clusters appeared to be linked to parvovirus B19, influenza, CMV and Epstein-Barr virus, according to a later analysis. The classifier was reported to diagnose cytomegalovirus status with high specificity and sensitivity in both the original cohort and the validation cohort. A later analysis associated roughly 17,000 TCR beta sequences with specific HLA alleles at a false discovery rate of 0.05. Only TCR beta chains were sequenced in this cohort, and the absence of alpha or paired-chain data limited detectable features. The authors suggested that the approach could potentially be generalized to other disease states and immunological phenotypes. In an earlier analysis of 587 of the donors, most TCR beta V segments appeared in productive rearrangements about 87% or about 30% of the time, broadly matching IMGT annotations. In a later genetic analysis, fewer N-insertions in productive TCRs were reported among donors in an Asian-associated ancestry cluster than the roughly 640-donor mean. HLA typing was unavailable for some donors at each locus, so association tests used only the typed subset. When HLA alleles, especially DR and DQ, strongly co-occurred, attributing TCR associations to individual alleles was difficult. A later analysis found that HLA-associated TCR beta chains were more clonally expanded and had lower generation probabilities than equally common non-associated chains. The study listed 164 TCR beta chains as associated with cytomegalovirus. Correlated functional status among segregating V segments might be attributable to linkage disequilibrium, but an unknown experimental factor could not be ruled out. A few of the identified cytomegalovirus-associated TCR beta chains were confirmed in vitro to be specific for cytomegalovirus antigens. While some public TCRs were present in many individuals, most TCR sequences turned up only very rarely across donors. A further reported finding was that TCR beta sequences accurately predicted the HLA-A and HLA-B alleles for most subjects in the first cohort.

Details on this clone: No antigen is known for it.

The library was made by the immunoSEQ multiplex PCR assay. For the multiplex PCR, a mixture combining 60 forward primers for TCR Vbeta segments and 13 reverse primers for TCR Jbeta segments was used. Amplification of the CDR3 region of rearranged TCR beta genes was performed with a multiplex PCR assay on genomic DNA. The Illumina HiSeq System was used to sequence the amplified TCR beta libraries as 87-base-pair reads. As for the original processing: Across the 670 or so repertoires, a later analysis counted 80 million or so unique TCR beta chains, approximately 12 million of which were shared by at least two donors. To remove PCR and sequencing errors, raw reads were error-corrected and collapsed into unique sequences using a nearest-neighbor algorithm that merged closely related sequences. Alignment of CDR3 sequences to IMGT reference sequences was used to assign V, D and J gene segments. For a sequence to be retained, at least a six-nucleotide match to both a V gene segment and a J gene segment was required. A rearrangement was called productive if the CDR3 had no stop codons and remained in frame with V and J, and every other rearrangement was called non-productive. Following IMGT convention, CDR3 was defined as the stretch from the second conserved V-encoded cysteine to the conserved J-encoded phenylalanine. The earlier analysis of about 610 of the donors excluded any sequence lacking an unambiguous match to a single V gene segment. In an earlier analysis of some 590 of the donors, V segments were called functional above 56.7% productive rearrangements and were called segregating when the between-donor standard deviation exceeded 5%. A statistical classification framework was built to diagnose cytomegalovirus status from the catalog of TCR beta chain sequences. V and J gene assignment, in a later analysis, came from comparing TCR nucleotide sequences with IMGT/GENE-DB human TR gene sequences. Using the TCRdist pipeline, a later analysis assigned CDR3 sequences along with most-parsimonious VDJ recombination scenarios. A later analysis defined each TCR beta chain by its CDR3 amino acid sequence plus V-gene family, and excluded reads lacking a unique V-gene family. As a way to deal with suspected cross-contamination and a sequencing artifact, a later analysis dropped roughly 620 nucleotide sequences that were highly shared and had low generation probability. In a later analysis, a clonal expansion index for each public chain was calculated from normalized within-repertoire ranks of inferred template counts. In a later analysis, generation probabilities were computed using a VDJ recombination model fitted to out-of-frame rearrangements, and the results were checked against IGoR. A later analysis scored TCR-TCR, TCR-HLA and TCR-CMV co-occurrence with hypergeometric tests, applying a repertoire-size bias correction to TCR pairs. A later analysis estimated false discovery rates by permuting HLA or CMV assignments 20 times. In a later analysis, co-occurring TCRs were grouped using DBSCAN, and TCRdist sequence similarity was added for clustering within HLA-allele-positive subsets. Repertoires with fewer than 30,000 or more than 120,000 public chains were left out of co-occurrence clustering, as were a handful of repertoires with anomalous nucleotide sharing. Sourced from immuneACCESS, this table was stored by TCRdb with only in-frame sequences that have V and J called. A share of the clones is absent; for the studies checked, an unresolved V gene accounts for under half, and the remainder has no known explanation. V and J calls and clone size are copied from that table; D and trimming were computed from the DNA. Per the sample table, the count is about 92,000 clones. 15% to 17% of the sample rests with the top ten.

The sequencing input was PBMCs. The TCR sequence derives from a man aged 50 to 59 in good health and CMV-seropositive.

The sequenced DNA is TGTGCCATCAGTGGGACTAGCGGGTCTTCCTACAATGAGCAGTTCTTC. Its translation reads: CAISGTSGSSYNEQFF. The receptor chain draws on TRBV10-3 and TRBJ2-1; a stretch of 11 junction bases matches TRBD2. V and J are trimmed by 4 bases and 1 base, and the gene matches miss 3 bases of the junction. The germline V gene supplies CDR1 ENHRY and CDR2 SYGVKD. Reading from cysteine to phenylalanine, the CDR3 counts 16 amino acids. Just CDR3 DNA is preserved here, 48 bases in frame from base 1.